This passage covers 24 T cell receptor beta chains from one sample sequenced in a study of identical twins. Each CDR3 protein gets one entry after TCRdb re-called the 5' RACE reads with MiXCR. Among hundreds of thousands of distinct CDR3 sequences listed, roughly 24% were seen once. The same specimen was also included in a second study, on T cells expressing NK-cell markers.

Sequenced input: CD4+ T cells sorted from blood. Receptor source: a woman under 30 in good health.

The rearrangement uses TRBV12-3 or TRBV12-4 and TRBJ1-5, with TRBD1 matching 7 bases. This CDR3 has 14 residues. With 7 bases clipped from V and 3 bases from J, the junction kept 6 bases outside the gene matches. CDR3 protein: CASTQDRYNQPQHF. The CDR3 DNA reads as TGTGCCAGCACCCAGGACAGGTACAATCAGCCCCAGCATTTT.

CDR3 in DNA: TGTGCCAGCCGCAAGTTCGGGGCCAACGTCCTGACTTTC. Translating gives CASRKFGANVLTF. This chain joins TRBV21-1 and TRBJ2-6. TRBV21-1 is labeled a pseudogene. The CDR3 has 13 residues.

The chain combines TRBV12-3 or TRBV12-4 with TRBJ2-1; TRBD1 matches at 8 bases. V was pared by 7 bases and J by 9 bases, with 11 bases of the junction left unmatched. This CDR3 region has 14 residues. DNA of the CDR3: TGTGCCAGCACTCCGGGACAGGCCTGGGGTGAGCAGTTCTTC. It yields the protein CASTPGQAWGEQFF.

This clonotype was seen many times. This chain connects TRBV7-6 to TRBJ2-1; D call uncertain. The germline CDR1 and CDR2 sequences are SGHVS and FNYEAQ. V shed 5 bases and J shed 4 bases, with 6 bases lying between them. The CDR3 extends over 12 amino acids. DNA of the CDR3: TGTGCCAGCAGCCCTCAGTACAATGAGCAGTTCTTC. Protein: CASSPQYNEQFF.

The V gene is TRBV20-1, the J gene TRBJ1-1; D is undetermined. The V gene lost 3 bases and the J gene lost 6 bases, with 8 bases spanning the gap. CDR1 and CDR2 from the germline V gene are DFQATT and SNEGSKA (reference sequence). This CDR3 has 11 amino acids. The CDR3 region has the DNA TGCAGTGCTAGTTTCGGGGCTGAAGCTTTCTTT. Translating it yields CSASFGAEAFF.

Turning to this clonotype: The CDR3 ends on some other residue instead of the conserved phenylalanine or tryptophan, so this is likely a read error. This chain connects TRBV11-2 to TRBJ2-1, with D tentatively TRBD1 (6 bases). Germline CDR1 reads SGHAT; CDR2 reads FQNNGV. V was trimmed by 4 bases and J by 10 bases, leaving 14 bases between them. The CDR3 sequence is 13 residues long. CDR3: CASSSTGAPEQFL. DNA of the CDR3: TGTGCCAGCAGCTCGACAGGTGCACCCGAGCAGTTCCTC.

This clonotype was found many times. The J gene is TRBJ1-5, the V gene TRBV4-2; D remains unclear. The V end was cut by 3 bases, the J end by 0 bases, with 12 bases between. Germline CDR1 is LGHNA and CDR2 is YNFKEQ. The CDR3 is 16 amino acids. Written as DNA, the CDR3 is TGTGCCAGCAGCCAGGATGGACCATATAGCAATCAGCCCCAGCATTTT. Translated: CASSQDGPYSNQPQHF.

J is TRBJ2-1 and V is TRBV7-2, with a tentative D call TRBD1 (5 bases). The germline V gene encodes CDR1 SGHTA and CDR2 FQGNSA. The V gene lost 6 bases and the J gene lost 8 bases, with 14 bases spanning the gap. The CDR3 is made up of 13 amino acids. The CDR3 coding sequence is TGTGCCAGCAGATACTTAGGGGTCTATGAGCAGTTCTTC. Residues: CASRYLGVYEQFF.

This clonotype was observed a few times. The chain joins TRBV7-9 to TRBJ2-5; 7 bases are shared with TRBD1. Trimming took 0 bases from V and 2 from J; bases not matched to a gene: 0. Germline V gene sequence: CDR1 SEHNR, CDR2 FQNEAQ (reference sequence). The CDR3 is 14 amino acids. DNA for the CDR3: TGTGCCAGCAGCTTAGCGGGACAGCAAGAGACCCAGTACTTC. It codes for CASSLAGQQETQYF.

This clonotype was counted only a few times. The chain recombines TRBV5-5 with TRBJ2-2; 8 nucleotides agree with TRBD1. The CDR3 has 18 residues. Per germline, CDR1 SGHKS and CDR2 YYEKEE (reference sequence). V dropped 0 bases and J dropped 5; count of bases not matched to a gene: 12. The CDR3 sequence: CASSLALGTGMRTGELFF. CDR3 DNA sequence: TGTGCCAGCAGCTTGGCCCTTGGGACAGGCATGAGGACCGGGGAGCTGTTTTTT. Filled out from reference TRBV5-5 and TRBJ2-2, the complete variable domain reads DAGVTQSPTHLIKTRGQQVTLRCSPISGHKSVSWYQQVLGQGPQFIFQYYEKEERGRGNFPDRFSARQFPNYSSELNVNALLLGDSALYLCASSLALGTGMRTGELFFGEGSRLTVL.

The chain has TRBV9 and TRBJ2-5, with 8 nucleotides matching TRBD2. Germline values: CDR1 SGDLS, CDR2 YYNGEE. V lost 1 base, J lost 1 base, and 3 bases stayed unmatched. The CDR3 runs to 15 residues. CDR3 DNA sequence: TGTGCCAGCAGCGTAAGTCGGGAGGGCCAAGAGACCCAGTACTTC. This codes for CASSVSREGQETQYF.

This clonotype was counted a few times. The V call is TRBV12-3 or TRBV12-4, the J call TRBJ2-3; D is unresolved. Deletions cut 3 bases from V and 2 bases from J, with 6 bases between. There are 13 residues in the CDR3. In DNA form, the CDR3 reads TGTGCCAGCAGTTTTTTCGTCACAGATACGCAGTATTTT. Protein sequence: CASSFFVTDTQYF.

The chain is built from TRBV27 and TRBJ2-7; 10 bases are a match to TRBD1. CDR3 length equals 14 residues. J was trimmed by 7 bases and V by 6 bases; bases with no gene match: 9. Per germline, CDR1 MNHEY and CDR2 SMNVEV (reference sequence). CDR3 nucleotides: TGTGCCAGCAGACTTAGACAGGGGGCCTGGGAGCAGTACTTC. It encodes CASRLRQGAWEQYF.

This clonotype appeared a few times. CDR3 residues: CATSRGHRGNQPQHF. The CDR3 coding sequence is TGTGCCACCAGCAGAGGACACAGGGGCAATCAGCCCCAGCATTTT. The genes are TRBV15 and TRBJ1-5, with D perhaps TRBD1 (6 bases). The length of the CDR3 is 15 residues. Germline values: CDR1 LNHNV, CDR2 YYDKDF (reference sequence). Trimming took off 1 base at V and 2 bases at J, with 9 bases between the two ends.

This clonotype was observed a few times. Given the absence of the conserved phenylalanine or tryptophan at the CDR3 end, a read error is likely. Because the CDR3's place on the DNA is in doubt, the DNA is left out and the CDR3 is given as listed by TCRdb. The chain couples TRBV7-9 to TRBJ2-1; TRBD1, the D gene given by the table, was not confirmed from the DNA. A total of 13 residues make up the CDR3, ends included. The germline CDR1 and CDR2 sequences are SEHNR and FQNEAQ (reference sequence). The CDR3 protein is CASSLSTGDRGYS.

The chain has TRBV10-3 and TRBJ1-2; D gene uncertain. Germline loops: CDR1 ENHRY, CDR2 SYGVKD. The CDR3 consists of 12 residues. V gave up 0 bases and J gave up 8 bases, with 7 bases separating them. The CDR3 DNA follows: TGTGCCATCAGTGAGTCACGGGAGGGCTACACCTTC. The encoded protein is CAISESREGYTF.

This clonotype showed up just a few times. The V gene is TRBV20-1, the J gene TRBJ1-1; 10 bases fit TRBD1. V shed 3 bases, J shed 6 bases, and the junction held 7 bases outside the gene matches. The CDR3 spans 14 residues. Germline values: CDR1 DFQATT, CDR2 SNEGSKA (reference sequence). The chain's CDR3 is CSASRGQGLPEAFF. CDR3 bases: TGCAGTGCTAGTAGGGGACAGGGGCTCCCTGAAGCTTTCTTT.

CDR3 sequence reads: CSAPVVSGRLTDTQYF. The DNA for the CDR3 is TGCAGTGCCCCCGTGGTTAGCGGGAGACTCACAGATACGCAGTATTTT. The V and J genes are TRBV20-1 and TRBJ2-3; 9 bases are shared with TRBD2. V shed 6 bases and J 2 bases; nucleotides not matched to a gene: 12. The CDR3 runs 16 residues. The V gene's germline CDR1 is DFQATT and CDR2 SNEGSKA (reference sequence).

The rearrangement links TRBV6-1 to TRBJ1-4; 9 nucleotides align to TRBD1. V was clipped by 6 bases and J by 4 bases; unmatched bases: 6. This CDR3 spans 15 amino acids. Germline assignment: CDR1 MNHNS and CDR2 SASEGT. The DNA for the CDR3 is TGTGCCAGCAGGCTGAGACAGGGGGGTAATGAAAAACTGTTTTTT. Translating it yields CASRLRQGGNEKLFF.

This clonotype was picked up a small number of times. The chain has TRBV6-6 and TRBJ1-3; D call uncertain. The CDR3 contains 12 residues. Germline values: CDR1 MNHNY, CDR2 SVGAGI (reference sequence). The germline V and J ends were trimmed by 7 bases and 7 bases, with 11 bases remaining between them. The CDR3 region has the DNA TGTGCCAGCACTCCCTCGGGGAACACCATATATTTT. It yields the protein CASTPSGNTIYF.

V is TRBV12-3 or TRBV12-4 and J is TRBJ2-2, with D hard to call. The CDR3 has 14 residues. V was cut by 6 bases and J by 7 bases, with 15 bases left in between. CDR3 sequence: CASRQVWESGELFF. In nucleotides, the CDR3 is TGTGCCAGCAGGCAGGTCTGGGAAAGCGGGGAGCTGTTTTTT.

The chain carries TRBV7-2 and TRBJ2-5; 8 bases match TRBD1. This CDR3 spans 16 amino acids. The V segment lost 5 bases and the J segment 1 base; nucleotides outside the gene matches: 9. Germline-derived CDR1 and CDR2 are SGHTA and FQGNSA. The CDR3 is CASSPIYRGIQETQYF. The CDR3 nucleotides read TGTGCCAGCAGCCCAATCTACAGGGGGATCCAAGAGACCCAGTACTTC.

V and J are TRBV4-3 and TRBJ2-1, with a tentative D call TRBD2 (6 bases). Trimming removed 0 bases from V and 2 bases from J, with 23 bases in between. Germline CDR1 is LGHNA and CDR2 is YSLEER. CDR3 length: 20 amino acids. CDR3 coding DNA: TGCGCCAGCAGCCAAGATGCCGTCCGGGGGTCCGCGTCGGCCTACAATGAGCAGTTCTTC. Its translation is CASSQDAVRGSASAYNEQFF.

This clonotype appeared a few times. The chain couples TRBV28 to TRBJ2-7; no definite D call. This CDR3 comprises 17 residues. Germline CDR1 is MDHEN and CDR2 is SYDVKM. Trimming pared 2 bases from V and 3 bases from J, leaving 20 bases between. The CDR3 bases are TGTGCCAGCAGTTTAGTGTTCGGCGGAGAACGCCTCTACGAGCAGTACTTC. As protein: CASSLVFGGERLYEQYF.